This entry concerns a single T cell receptor beta chain. Antigen: not known. The record originates from a study of cytomegalovirus exposure and HLA in healthy donors. Findings and limits, study-wide: The availability of immune exposure information extended only to CMV serostatus. Near-uniform donor sequencing depth was presumed by presence/absence analyses. Later analysis suggested links between common viral pathogens and several top significant clusters.

Nominally healthy donors provided the samples, though records likely missed some immune exposures. The CDR3 sequence is 17 residues long. V lost 2 bases and J 7 bases, leaving 18 bases between the germline ends. In germline, CDR1 is SGHDN, CDR2 FVKESK. The PCR contained 60 Vbeta and 13 Jbeta primers. Sequenced by immunoSEQ multiplex PCR; TCRdb stores in-frame clones only, minus some. Of approximately 150,000 clones listed, roughly 80% are singletons. The chain combines TRBV14 with TRBJ1-6, with D perhaps matching TRBD1 (5 bases). The TCR was taken from a woman in her fifties or sixties in good health and CMV-seronegative. Material for sequencing was PBMCs. The CDR3 nucleotides are TGTGCCAGCAGCCAATCCTCTGCGGGGGTATGGAATTCACCCCTCCACTTT. Encoded protein: CASSQSSAGVWNSPLHF.